A selection of T cell receptor beta chains follows, all from one sample in a study of cytomegalovirus exposure and HLA in healthy donors. The repertoire was sequenced with immunoSEQ multiplex PCR; TCRdb's copy has only in-frame clones and lacks some. The repertoire holds roughly 100,000 clones, with about three quarters as singletons. Input material: PBMCs. These receptors were obtained from a male donor in good health and CMV-seronegative. The CDR3 runs from the conserved cysteine through the conserved F or W. The D gene is left open where the match is weak. Not all rows give a size; the values are once, few, many and, for expanded clones, a class.

V gene	D gene	J gene	clone size	CDR3 protein	CDR3 DNA
TRBV20-1	TRBD1	TRBJ2-1	.	CSARTGDSQFF	TGCAGTGCGCGAACAGGGGATTCTCAGTTCTTC
TRBV5-1	TRBD2	TRBJ2-1	.	CASSLILADNEQFF	TGCGCCAGCAGCTTGATCCTAGCGGACAATGAGCAGTTCTTC
TRBV6-5	TRBD2	TRBJ2-1	.	CASSSGLAGGPKQFF	TGTGCCAGCAGTTCCGGACTAGCGGGAGGGCCGAAGCAGTTCTTC
TRBV7-9	TRBD2	TRBJ2-3	once	CASSKELAGLDTQYF	TGTGCCAGCAGCAAAGAACTAGCGGGATTAGATACGCAGTATTTT
TRBV5-4	TRBD1	TRBJ2-3	.	CASSPGQGGGGDTQYF	TGTGCCAGCAGTCCGGGACAGGGCGGAGGTGGGGATACGCAGTATTTT
TRBV9	TRBD2	TRBJ2-1	.	CASSYRTSGRNEQFF	TGTGCCAGCAGCTATCGGACTAGCGGACGGAATGAGCAGTTCTTC
TRBV10-2	.	TRBJ2-7	.	CASSVAGGASGIYEQYF	TGCGCCAGCAGCGTCGCAGGGGGCGCCAGCGGGATCTACGAGCAGTACTTC
TRBV9	.	TRBJ2-7	.	CASSVGGAGSYEQYF	TGTGCCAGCAGCGTTGGGGGCGCGGGTAGCTACGAGCAGTACTTC
TRBV5-4	TRBD2	TRBJ2-1	.	CASSSGLGSYNEQFF	TGTGCCAGCAGCTCCGGACTAGGCTCCTACAATGAGCAGTTCTTC
TRBV29-1	.	TRBJ2-6	.	CSVEESEWTNVLTF	TGCAGCGTTGAAGAATCGGAGTGGACCAACGTCCTGACTTTC
TRBV6-1	.	TRBJ1-5	.	CASTYLGGNNQPQHF	TGTGCCAGCACCTACCTGGGGGGGAACAATCAGCCCCAGCATTTT
TRBV9	.	TRBJ2-7	.	CASSPGDTDDEQYF	TGTGCCAGCAGCCCTGGCGACACCGACGACGAGCAGTACTTC
TRBV7-2	.	TRBJ2-7	.	CASSIQTGPPYEQYF	TGTGCCAGCAGCATCCAGACAGGACCTCCCTACGAGCAGTACTTC
TRBV6-6	.	TRBJ2-1	.	CASSGARGTGDEQFF	TGTGCCAGCAGTGGAGCACGGGGAACGGGCGATGAGCAGTTCTTC
TRBV28	.	TRBJ1-5	.	CATRDINQPQHF	TGTGCCACTCGGGACATCAATCAGCCCCAGCATTTT
TRBV7-3	.	TRBJ2-1	.	CASSPLGGSYNEQFF	TGTGCCAGCAGTCCACTGGGGGGCTCCTACAATGAGCAGTTCTTC
TRBV5-1	TRBD1	TRBJ2-7	.	CASSTAGQGYSYEQYF	TGCGCCAGCAGCACCGCAGGACAGGGGTATTCCTACGAGCAGTACTTC
TRBV27	TRBD2	TRBJ2-7	.	CASSLASGGYEQYF	TGTGCCAGCAGTTTGGCTAGCGGGGGGTACGAGCAGTACTTC
TRBV27	TRBD1	TRBJ2-2	few	CASRTGTNTGELFF	TGTGCCTCCAGGACAGGGACGAACACCGGGGAGCTGTTTTTT
TRBV11-3	TRBD2	TRBJ2-3	.	CASSYSGRTDTQYF	TGTGCCAGCAGCTATAGCGGGAGAACAGATACGCAGTATTTT
TRBV27	TRBD1	TRBJ1-3	.	CASSLSRDRVFPGNTIYF	TGTGCCAGCAGTTTATCACGGGACAGGGTATTTCCTGGAAACACCATATATTTT
TRBV5-1	.	TRBJ2-3	.	CASSLGRGAGTDTQYF	TGCGCCAGCAGCTTGGGTCGGGGGGCGGGCACAGATACGCAGTATTTT
TRBV28	.	TRBJ1-2	.	CASSPGGGNYGYTF	TGTGCCAGCAGTCCAGGAGGAGGGAACTATGGCTACACCTTC
TRBV6-6	.	TRBJ2-5	.	CASRGRGEETQYF	TGTGCCAGCAGGGGGCGCGGGGAAGAGACCCAGTACTTC
TRBV14	.	TRBJ1-4	few	CASSQTLRGEKLFF	TGTGCCAGCAGCCAGACTCTGAGAGGTGAAAAACTGTTTTTT
TRBV19	.	TRBJ1-1	.	CASGQTMNTEAFF	TGTGCCAGTGGGCAGACCATGAACACTGAAGCTTTCTTT
TRBV28	.	TRBJ1-5	.	CASSLGGLGNQPQHF	TGTGCCAGCAGTTTGGGGGGTTTGGGCAATCAGCCCCAGCATTTT
TRBV27	.	TRBJ1-5	few	CASSLSAARNQPQHF	TGTGCCAGCAGTTTATCGGCCGCCCGCAATCAGCCCCAGCATTTT
TRBV5-1	TRBD2	TRBJ2-1	.	CASSPSGRVDYNEQFF	TGCGCCAGCAGCCCTAGCGGGAGGGTTGACTACAATGAGCAGTTCTTC
TRBV5-8	.	TRBJ2-7	once	CASSPGSEQYF	TGTGCCAGCAGTCCGGGTTCCGAGCAGTACTTC
TRBV2	.	TRBJ2-7	few	CASSEAPDSISTEQYF	TGTGCCAGCAGTGAAGCTCCTGACAGCATCTCTACCGAGCAGTACTTC
TRBV6-1	TRBD1	TRBJ1-2	.	CASSPTGAGPTGYTF	TGTGCCAGCAGTCCGACAGGGGCTGGGCCTACTGGCTACACCTTC
TRBV30	.	TRBJ1-1	.	CAWSVNALLVGAEAFF	TGTGCCTGGAGTGTAAATGCCCTTCTAGTTGGAGCTGAAGCTTTCTTT
TRBV5-1	.	TRBJ1-1	.	CASSLDPGGTEAFF	TGCGCCAGCAGCTTGGATCCGGGGGGCACTGAAGCTTTCTTT
TRBV19	TRBD2	TRBJ2-2	.	CASRSTSGRSSTGELFF	TGTGCCAGTAGATCGACTAGCGGGAGGAGTAGCACCGGGGAGCTGTTTTTT
TRBV18	TRBD1	TRBJ2-3	.	CASSLRDRRESGDTQYF	TGTGCCAGCTCACTACGGGACAGGAGAGAATCAGGGGATACGCAGTATTTT
TRBV19	.	TRBJ1-3	.	CASSIIISGNTIYF	TGTGCCAGTAGTATTATAATCTCTGGAAACACCATATATTTT
TRBV2	.	TRBJ1-4	.	CASELANEKLFF	TGTGCCAGCGAGCTCGCCAATGAAAAACTGTTTTTT